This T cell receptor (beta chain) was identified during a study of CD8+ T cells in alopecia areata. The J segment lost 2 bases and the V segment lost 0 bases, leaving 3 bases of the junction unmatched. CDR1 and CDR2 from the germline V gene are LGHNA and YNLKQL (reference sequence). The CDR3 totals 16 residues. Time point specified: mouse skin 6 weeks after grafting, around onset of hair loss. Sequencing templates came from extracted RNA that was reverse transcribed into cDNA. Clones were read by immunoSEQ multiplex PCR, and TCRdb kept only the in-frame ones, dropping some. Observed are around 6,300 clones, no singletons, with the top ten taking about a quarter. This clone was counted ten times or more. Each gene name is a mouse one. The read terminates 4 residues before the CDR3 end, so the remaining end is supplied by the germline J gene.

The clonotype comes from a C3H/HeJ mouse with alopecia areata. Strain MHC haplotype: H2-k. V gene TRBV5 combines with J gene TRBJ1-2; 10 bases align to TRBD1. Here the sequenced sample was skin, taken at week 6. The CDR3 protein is CASSQEKGQGNSDYTF. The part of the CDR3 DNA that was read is TGTGCCAGCAGCCAAGAGAAGGGACAGGGGAACTCC.